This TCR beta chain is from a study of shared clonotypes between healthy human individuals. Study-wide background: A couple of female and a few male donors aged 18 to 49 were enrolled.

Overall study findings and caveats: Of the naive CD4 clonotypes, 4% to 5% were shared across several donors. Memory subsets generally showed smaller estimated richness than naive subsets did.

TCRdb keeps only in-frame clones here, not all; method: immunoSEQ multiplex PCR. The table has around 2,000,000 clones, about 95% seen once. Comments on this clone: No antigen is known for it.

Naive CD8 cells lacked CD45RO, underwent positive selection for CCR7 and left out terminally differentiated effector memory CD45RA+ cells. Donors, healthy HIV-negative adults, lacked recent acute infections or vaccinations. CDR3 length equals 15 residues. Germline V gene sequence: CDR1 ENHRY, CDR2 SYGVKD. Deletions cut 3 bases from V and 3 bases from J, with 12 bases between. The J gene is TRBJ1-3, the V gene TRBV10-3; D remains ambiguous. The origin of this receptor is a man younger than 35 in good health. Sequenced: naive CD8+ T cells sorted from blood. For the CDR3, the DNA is TGTGCCATCAGTGACCCCGGGCGCGGTGGAAACACCATATATTTT. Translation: CAISDPGRGGNTIYF.